This TCR beta chain was identified in a study of blood T cell repertoires in COVID-19. Study overall: Sites across the United States, Italy and Spain contributed samples from acute and convalescent COVID-19. T cells, B-cell-depleted T cells, or PBMCs supplied cDNA or gDNA.

Followed over time, Seattle patients had been enrolled while infection was active. Original data processing: Amplification from reference gene primers served as the basis for estimated nucleated cell counts. Method: immunoSEQ multiplex PCR; TCRdb's copy keeps in-frame clones and lacks some. Clonal size and the V and J genes are those of that table, whereas D and trimming came from the DNA. The sample consists of about 97,000 clones, about nine tenths of them appearing once. This TCR derives from a woman aged 50 to 60 with COVID-19, enrolled during active disease. Input material: peripheral blood.

The CDR3 nucleotides read TGCAGCGTCGGACTAGCGGGGGGGCCGGGTACGCAGTATTTT. Amino acids: CSVGLAGGPGTQYF. V and J are TRBV29-1 and TRBJ2-3; 15 positions agree with TRBD2. V gave up 6 bases and J gave up 8 bases; unmatched junction bases: 6. This CDR3 comprises 14 residues. CDR1 SQVTM and CDR2 ANQGSEA come from the germline V gene.